This T cell receptor beta chain was identified in a study of control samples from healthy donors and cancer patients. This clone was counted only a few times. Trimming cost V 6 bases and J 4 bases, with 19 bases left between them. The V gene's germline CDR1 is LNHDA and CDR2 SQIVND (reference sequence). CDR3 size: 16 residues. Clones were sequenced by immunoSEQ multiplex PCR, and TCRdb holds only the in-frame ones, with some missing. The table has fewer than 120,000 clones, roughly 90% seen once. The TCR was taken from a woman aged 55-70 years with lung cancer. Sequenced material: PBMCs. This chain uses TRBV19 with TRBJ1-3; the D is unclear. CDR3 region: CASRNPGEFVGNTIYF. The CDR3 coding sequence is TGTGCCAGTAGAAATCCCGGGGAGTTCGTAGGAAACACCATATATTTT.